This T cell receptor (beta chain) was observed in a study of long-term antiretroviral therapy in people with HIV. The assay, immunoSEQ v3.0, was run at survey level. The protocol was immunoSEQ multiplex PCR, while the TCRdb copy is restricted to in-frame clones and leaves out a portion. The sample comprises about 14,000 clones, about three quarters of which are singletons, and approximately 20% rests with the top ten. This CDR3 region has 14 residues. The V and J ends lost 5 bases and 2 bases respectively, with 10 bases between them. Germline V lookup: CDR1 MNHNY, CDR2 SVGAGI (reference sequence). The sample here was unsorted PBMCs, taken 1.3 years before starting antiretroviral therapy. V usage is TRBV6-6 and J usage is TRBJ1-5; D not certain. The receptor comes from a middle-aged man with HIV. The CDR3 sequence: CASSPSGGNQPQHF. The CDR3 DNA reads TGTGCCAGCAGTCCATCGGGTGGCAATCAGCCCCAGCATTTT.